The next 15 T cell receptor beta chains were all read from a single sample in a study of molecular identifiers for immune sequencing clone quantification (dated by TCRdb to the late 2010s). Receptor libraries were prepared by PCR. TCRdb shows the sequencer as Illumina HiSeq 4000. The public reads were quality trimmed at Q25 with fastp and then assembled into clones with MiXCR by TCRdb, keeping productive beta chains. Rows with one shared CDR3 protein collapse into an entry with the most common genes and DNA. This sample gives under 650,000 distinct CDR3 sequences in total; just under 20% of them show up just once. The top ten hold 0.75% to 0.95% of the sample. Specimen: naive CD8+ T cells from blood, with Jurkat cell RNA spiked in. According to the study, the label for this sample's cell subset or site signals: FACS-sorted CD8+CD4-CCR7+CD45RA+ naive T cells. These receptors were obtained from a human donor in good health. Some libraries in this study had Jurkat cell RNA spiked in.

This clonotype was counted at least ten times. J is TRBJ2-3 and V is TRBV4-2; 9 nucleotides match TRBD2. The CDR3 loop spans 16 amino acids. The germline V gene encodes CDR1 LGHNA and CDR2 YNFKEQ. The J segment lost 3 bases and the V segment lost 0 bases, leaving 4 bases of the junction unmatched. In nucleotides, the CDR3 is TGTGCCAGCAGCCAAGATAGTCTAGCGGGAACAGATACGCAGTATTTT. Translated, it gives CASSQDSLAGTDTQYF.

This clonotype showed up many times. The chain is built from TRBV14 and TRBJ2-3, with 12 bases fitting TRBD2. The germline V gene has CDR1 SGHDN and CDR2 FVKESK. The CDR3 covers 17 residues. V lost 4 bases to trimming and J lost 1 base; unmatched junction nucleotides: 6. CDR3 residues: CASSPTLAGGRTDTQYF. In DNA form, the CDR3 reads TGTGCCAGCAGCCCCACACTAGCGGGGGGCCGCACAGATACGCAGTATTTT.

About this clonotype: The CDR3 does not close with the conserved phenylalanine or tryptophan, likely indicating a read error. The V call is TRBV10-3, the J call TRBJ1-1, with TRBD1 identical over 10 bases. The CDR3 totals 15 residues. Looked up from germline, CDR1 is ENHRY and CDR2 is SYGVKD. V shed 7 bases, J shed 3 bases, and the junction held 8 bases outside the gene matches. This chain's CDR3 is CAITLGQGWDTEAFS. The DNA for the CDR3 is TGTGCCATCACCCTGGGACAGGGGTGGGACACTGAAGCTTTCTCT.

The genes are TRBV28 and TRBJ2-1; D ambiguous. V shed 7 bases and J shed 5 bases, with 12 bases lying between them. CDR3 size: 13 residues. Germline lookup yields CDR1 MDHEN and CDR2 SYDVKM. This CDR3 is CASTYTLDNEQFF. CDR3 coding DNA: TGTGCCAGCACTTACACCCTAGACAATGAGCAGTTCTTC.

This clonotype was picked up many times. The CDR3 DNA reads TGTGCCAGCAGTCCAGGGACAGGGTGGGTCGGGGCTGAAGCTTTCTTT. Protein sequence: CASSPGTGWVGAEAFF. This chain links TRBV27 with TRBJ1-1; TRBD1 matches 9 bases. The length of the CDR3 is 16 residues. V dropped 5 bases and J dropped 6; count of bases not matched to a gene: 13. Looked up from germline, CDR1 is MNHEY and CDR2 is SMNVEV (reference sequence).

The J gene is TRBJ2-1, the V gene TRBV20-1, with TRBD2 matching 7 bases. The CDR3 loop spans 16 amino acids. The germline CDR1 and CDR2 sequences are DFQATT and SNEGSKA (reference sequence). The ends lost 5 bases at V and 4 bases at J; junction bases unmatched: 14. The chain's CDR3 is CSASSGKSPWYNEQFF. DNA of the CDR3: TGCAGTGCTTCCAGCGGGAAAAGCCCGTGGTACAATGAGCAGTTCTTC.

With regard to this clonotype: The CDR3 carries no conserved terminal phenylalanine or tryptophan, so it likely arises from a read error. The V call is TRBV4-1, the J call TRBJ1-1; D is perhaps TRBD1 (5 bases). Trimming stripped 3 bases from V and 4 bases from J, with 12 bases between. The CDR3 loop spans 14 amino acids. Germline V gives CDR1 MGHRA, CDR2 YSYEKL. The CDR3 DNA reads TGCGCCAGCAGCCAGCCGTTTGGGGGCACTGAAGCTTTCCTT. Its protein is CASSQPFGGTEAFL.

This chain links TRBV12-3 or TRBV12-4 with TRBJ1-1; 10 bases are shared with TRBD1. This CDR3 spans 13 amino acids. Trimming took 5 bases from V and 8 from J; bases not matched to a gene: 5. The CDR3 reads CASSLGTGDEAFF. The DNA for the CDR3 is TGTGCCAGCAGTCTCGGGACAGGGGACGAAGCTTTCTTT.

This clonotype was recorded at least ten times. The CDR3 reads CASSRPRGADFSGNTIYF. The CDR3 region has the DNA TGCGCCAGCAGCCGACCGAGGGGCGCAGATTTTTCTGGAAACACCATATATTTT. The V and J genes are TRBV4-3 and TRBJ1-3; a possible D gene is TRBD1 (5 bases). CDR1 LGHNA and CDR2 YSLEER come from the germline V gene. V was pared by 4 bases and J by 1 base, with 20 bases between. The CDR3 extends over 18 amino acids.

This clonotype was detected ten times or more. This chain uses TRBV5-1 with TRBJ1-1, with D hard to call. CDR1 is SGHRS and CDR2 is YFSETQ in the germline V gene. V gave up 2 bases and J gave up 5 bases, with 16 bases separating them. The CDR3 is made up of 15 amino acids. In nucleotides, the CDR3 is TGCGCCAGCAGCTTTAGTTCCGGACTCGATACTGAAGCTTTCTTT. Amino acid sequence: CASSFSSGLDTEAFF.

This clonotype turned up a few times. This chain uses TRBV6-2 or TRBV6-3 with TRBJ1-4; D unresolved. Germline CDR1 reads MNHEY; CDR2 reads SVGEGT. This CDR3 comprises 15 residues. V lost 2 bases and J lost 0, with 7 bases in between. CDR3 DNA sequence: TGTGCCAGCAGTTACGCGGAGTCAACTAATGAAAAACTGTTTTTT. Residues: CASSYAESTNEKLFF.

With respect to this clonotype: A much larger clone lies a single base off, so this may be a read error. The chain's CDR3 is CAWSGRGGNYEQHF. CDR3 in DNA: TGTGCCTGGAGTGGTCGGGGGGGAAACTACGAGCAGCACTTC. The chain couples TRBV30 to TRBJ2-7; TRBD2 aligns across 8 bases. CDR3 length: 14 residues. Germline loops: CDR1 GTSNPN, CDR2 SVGIG (reference sequence).

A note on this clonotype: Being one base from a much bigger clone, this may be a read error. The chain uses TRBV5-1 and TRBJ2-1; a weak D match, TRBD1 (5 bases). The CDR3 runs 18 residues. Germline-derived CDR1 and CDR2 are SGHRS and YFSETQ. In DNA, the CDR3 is TGCGCCAGCGGCTTCAGGGCCACGGGTTCTCTCACCTACAATGAGCAGTTCTTC. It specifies CASGFRATGSLTYNEQFF.

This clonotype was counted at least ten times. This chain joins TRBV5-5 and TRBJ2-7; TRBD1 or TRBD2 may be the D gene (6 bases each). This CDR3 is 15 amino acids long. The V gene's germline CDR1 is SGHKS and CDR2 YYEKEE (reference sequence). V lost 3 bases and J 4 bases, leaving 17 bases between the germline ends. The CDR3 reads CASSSPGANIYEQYF. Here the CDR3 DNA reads TGTGCCAGCAGCTCTCCGGGGGCTAACATATACGAGCAGTACTTC.

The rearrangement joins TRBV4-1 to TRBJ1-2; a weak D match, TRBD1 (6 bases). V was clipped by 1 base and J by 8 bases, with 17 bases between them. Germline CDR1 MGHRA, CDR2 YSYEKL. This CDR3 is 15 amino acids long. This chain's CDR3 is CASSQGIGGSGGYTF. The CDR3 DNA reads TGCGCCAGCAGCCAAGGGATAGGGGGGAGTGGAGGCTACACCTTC.